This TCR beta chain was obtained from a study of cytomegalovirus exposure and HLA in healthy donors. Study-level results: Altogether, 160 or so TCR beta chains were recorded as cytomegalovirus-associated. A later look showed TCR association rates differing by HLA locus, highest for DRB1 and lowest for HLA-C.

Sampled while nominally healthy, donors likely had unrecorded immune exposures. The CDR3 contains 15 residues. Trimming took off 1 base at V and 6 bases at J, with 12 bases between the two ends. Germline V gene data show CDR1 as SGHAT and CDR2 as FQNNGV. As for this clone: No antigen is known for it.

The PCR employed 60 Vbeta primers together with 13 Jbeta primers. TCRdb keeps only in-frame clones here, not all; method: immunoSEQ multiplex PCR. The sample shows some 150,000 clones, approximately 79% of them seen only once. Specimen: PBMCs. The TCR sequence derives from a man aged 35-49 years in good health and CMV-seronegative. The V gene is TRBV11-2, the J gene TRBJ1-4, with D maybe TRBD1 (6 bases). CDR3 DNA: TGTGCCAGCAGCTTAGGCCAGGGGAGCTATGAAAAACTGTTTTTT. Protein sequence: CASSLGQGSYEKLFF.